The clone carrying this T cell receptor (beta chain) ranks as medium-sized (0.01 to 0.1%). The listed genes are named as in mouse. The DNA ends 1 residue before the CDR3 does, and the rest of the CDR3 is filled in from the germline J gene. The data belong to a study of tissue T cells after allogeneic stem cell transplantation. The CDR3 contains 13 residues. CDR1 and CDR2 (germline): KGHPV, FQNQEV (reference sequence). Trimming left V 3 bases short and J 3 bases short, with 9 bases between. Clones were sequenced by immunoSEQ multiplex PCR, and TCRdb holds only the in-frame ones, with some missing. The repertoire consists of approximately 4,200 clones, with less than 55% occurring once and the leading ten covering about a sixth. Specified time point: mouse harvest day 14 after allogeneic transplant. The graft held 10^6 splenic CD5+ T cells and 10^7 T-cell-depleted bone marrow cells.

The sequenced sample consisted of gut tissue. This TCR was recovered from a female BALB/c mouse given C57BL/6 T cells with graft-versus-host disease after an allogeneic hematopoietic cell transplant. The J gene is TRBJ2-7, the V gene TRBV26, with D possibly matching TRBD1 (6 bases). CDR3 DNA (partial): TGTGCCAGCAGTCTAAGGGACAACTATGAACAGTAC. Its protein product is CASSLRDNYEQY. The full CDR3 reads CASSLRDNYEQYF. Using reference TRBV26 and TRBJ2-7 for the parts outside the CDR3, the full variable domain is NSKVIQTPRYLVKGQGQKAKMRCIPEKGHPVVFWYQQNKNNEFKFLINFQNQEVLQQIDMTEKRFSAECPSNSPCSLEIQSSEAGDSALYLCASSLRDNYEQYFGPGTRLTVL.